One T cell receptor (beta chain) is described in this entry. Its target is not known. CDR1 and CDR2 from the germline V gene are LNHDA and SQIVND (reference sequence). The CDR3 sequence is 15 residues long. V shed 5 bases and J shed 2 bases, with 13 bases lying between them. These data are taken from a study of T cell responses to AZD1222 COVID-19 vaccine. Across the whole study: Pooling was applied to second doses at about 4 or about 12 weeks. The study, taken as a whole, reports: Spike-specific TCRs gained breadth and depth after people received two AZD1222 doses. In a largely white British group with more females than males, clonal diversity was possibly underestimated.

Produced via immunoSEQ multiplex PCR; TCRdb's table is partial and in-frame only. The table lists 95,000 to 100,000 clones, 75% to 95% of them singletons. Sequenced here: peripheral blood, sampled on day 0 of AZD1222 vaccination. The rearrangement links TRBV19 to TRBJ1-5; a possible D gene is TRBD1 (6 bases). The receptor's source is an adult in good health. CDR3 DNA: TGTGCCAGTAGTGATACAGGGATGGGCAATCAGCCCCAGCATTTT. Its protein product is CASSDTGMGNQPQHF.